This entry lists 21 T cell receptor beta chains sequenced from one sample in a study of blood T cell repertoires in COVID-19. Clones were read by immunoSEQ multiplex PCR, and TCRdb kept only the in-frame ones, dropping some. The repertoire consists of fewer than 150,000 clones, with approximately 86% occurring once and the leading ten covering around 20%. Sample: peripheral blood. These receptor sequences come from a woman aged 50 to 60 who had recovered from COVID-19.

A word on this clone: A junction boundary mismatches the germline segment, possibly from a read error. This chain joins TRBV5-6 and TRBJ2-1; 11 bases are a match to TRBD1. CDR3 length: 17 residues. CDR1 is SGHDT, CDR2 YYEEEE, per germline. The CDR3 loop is CASSHRPDRGRVNEQFF. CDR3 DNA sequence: TGTGCCAGCAGCCACCGCCCGGACAGGGGGCGCGTAAATGAACAGTTCTTC.

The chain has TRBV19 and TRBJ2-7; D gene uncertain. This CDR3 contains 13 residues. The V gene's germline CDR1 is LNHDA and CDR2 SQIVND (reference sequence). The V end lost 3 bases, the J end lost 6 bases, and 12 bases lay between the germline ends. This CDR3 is CASSMAIPGEQYF. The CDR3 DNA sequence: TGTGCCAGTAGTATGGCGATCCCGGGCGAGCAGTACTTC.

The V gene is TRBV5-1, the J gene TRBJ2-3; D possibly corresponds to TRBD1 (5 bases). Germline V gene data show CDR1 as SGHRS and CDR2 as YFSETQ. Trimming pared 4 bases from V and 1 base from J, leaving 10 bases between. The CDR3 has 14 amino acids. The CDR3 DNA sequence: TGCGCCAGCAGCAGGGGAAAAGGCACAGATACGCAGTATTTT. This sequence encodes CASSRGKGTDTQYF.

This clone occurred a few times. The CDR3 here is CASRQGLDYGYTF. The CDR3 bases are TGTGCCAGCAGACAGGGTTTGGACTATGGCTACACCTTC. The chain has TRBV3-1 (or the pseudogene TRBV3-2) and TRBJ1-2; D might be TRBD1 (6 bases). Germline assignment: CDR1 LGHDT and CDR2 YNNKEL (reference sequence). Between the trimmed V and J ends, which lost 6 bases and 3 bases, there was a span of 11 bases. The CDR3 contains 13 residues.

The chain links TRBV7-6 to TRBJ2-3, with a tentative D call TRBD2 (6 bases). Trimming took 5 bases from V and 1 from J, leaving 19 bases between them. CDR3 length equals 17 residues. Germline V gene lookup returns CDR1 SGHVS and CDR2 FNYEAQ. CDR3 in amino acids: CASSPGTGTLGTDTQYF. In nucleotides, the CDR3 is TGTGCCAGCAGCCCCGGGACTGGGACGCTGGGCACAGATACGCAGTATTTT.

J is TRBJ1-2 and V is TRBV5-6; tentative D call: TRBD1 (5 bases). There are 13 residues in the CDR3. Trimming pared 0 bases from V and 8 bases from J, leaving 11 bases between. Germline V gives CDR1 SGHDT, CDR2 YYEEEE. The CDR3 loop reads CASSLAAEGGYTF. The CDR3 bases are TGTGCCAGCAGCTTGGCGGCGGAGGGGGGCTACACCTTC. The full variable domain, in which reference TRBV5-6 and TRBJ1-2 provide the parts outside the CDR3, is DAGVTQSPTHLIKTRGQQVTLRCSPKSGHDTVSWYQQALGQGPQFIFQYYEEEERQRGNFPDRFSGHQFPNYSSELNVNALLLGDSALYLCASSLAAEGGYTFGSGTRLTVV.

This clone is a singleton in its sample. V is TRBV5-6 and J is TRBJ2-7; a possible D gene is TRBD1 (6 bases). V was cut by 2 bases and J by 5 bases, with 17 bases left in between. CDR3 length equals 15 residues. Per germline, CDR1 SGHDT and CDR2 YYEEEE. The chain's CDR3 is CASSFTGSGMDEQYF. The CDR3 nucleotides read TGTGCCAGCAGCTTTACAGGGTCGGGGATGGACGAGCAGTACTTC.

CDR3 nucleotide sequence: TGTGCCAGCAGTTCCGCCGCGGGGGGGCAAGAGACCCAGTACTTC. Protein product: CASSSAAGGQETQYF. The rearrangement uses TRBV28 and TRBJ2-5; 9 bases are shared with TRBD2. CDR1 and CDR2 from the germline V gene are MDHEN and SYDVKM. The CDR3 loop spans 15 amino acids. V shed 4 bases and J 2 bases; nucleotides not matched to a gene: 5.

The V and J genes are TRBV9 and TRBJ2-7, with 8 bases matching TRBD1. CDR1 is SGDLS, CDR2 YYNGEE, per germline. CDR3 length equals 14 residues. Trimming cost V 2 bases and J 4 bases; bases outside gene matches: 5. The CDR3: CASSVSGQGYEQYF. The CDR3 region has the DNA TGTGCCAGCAGCGTCTCCGGACAGGGTTACGAGCAGTACTTC.

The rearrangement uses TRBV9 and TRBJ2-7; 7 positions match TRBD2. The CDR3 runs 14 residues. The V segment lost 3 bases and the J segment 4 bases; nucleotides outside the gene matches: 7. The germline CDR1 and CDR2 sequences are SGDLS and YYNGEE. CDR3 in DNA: TGTGCCAGCAGCGAGAGTCTGGGGGGGTACGAGCAGTACTTC. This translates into CASSESLGGYEQYF.

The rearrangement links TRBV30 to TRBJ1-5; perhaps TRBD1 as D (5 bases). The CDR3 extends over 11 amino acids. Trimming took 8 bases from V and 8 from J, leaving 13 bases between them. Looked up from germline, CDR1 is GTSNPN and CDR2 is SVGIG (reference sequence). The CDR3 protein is CAGGTWEPQHF. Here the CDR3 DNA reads TGTGCCGGGGGGACTTGGGAGCCCCAGCATTTT.

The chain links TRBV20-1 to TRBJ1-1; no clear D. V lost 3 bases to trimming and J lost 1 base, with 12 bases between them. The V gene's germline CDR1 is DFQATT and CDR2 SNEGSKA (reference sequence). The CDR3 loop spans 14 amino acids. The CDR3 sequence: CSASPRMRNTEAFF. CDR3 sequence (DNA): TGCAGTGCTAGTCCAAGAATGAGGAACACTGAAGCTTTCTTT.

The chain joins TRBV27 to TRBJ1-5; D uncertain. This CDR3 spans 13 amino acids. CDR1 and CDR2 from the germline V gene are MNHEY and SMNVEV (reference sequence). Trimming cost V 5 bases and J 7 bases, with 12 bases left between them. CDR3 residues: CASSMAGGQPQHF. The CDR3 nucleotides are TGTGCCAGCAGTATGGCAGGCGGGCAGCCCCAGCATTTT.

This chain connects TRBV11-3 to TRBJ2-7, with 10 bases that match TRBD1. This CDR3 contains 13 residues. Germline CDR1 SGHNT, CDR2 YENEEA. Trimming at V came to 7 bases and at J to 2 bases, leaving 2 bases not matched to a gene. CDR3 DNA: TGTGCCAGCACCGGGACAGGGGCCTACGAGCAGTACTTC. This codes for CASTGTGAYEQYF.

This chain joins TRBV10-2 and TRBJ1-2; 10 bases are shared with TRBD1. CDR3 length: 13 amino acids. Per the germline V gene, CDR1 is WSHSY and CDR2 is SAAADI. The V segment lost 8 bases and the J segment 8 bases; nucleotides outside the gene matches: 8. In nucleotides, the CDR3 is TGCGCCAGCGAAAAGACAGGGGGCCGGGGCTACACCTTC. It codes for CASEKTGGRGYTF.

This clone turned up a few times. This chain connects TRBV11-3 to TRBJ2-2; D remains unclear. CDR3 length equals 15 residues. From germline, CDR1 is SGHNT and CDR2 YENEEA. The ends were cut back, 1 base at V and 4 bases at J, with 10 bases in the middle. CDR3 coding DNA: TGTGCCAGCAGCTTAGGCGGTAGCCTCACCGGGGAGCTGTTTTTT. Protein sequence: CASSLGGSLTGELFF.

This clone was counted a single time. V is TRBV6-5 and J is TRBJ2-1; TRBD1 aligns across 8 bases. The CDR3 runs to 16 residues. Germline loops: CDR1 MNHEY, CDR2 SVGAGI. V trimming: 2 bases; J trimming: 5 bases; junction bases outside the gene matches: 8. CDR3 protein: CASSYRDRRTHNEQFF. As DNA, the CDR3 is TGTGCCAGCAGTTACCGGGACAGGCGGACCCACAATGAGCAGTTCTTC.

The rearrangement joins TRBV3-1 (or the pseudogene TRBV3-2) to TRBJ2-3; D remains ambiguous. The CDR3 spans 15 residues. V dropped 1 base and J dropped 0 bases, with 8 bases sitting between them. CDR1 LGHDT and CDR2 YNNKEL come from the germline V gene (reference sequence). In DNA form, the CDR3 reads TGTGCCAGCAGCCAAGGCGCGGAAAGCACAGATACGCAGTATTTT. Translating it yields CASSQGAESTDTQYF.

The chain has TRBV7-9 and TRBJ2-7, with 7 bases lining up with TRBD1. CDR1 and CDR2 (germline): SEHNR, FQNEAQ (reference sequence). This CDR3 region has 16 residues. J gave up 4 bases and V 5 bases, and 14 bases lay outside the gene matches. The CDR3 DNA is TGTGCCAGCAGCGGACACCGACAGGGCTCCGGATACGAGCAGTACTTC. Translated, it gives CASSGHRQGSGYEQYF.

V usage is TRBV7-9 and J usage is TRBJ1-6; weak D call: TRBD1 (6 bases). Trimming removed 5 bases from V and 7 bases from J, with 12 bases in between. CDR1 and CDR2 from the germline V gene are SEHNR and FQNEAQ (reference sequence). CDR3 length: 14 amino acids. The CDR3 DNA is TGTGCCAGCAGCAGTACAGGGATAAATTCACCCCTCCACTTT. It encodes CASSSTGINSPLHF.

Here the CDR3 reads CASTKLGGTEAFF. In DNA form, the CDR3 reads TGTGCCAGCACCAAGCTAGGGGGCACTGAAGCTTTCTTT. The rearrangement uses TRBV12-3 or TRBV12-4 and TRBJ1-1, with D possibly matching TRBD1 (6 bases). The germline V and J ends were trimmed by 7 bases and 4 bases, with 13 bases remaining between them. There are 13 residues in the CDR3.